Sequencing of this T cell receptor (beta chain) was carried out in a study of early T cells in non-severe SARS-CoV-2 infection. Overall study: The input, bulk RNA from unsorted whole blood, was sequenced, and chains were unpaired. General study points: Anti-spike CD8 responses were favored in VDJdb matching, and private and CD4 specificities were missed.

This clonotype was seen at least ten times. No antigen is known for it. With 5 bases removed from V and 5 bases from J, the gap between germline ends came to 6 bases. The germline V gene has CDR1 MNHEY and CDR2 SVGAGI. The CDR3 consists of 11 residues. The library protocol tagged individual cDNA molecules with unique molecular identifiers. TCRdb reprocessed the 5' RACE reads with MiXCR, giving one entry per CDR3 protein. The sample includes tens of thousands of distinct CDR3 sequences, about 12% of them seen just once. What was sequenced was whole blood. The gene calls are TRBV6-5 and TRBJ1-1; D is ambiguous. This sequence was found in an adult who was a healthcare worker with PCR-confirmed SARS-CoV-2 infection or an uninfected control (not recorded which). CDR3 nucleotide sequence: TGTGCCAGCAGTGCGGGAACTGAAGCTTTCTTT. This encodes CASSAGTEAFF.